One sample yielded the 23 T cell receptor beta chains listed below, sequenced in a study of T cells in Graves' hyperthyroidism and ophthalmopathy (dated by TCRdb to the late 2010s). Preparation of the library involved multiplex PCR. The sequencer listed for this sample is Illumina HiSeq 2000. TCR beta CDR3 regions were amplified from RNA transcripts. The TCR CDR3 was subjected to a first round of RT-PCR using the HTBI primer set and the Qiagen OneStep RT-PCR kit. The public sequencing data were trimmed at Q25 with fastp and processed into clonotypes with MiXCR by TCRdb, which kept only in-frame beta chains. One record per CDR3 amino acid sequence lists the most common genes and DNA. A total of about 320,000 distinct CDR3 sequences appear in this sample, around a sixth of them only once. Around 35% of the sample lies in the top ten. What was sequenced was blood. The origin of the receptors is a man aged 25-45 years with Graves' hyperthyroidism.

The J gene is TRBJ1-1, the V gene TRBV5-5; maybe TRBD1 (6 bases). V was clipped by 0 bases and J by 5 bases, with 14 bases between them. Germline CDR1 SGHKS, CDR2 YYEKEE (reference sequence). There are 15 residues in the CDR3. CDR3 amino acids: CASSLAPGERTEAFF. CDR3 nucleotide sequence: TGTGCCAGCAGCTTGGCCCCAGGGGAAAGGACTGAAGCTTTCTTT.

With respect to this clonotype: This may come from a read error, since a much larger clone is one base off. J is TRBJ1-1 and V is TRBV2; D is perhaps TRBD1 (5 bases). The V gene lost 10 bases and the J gene lost 1 base, with 16 bases spanning the gap. Germline lookup yields CDR1 SNHLY and CDR2 FYNNEI. The CDR3 has 14 residues. CDR3 DNA: TGTGCCAACAGCTACGATGGGGGGAACACTGAAGCTTTCTTT. This sequence encodes CANSYDGGNTEAFF. The full variable domain, its missing parts supplied by reference TRBV2 and TRBJ1-1, is EPEVTQTPSHQVTQMGQEVILRCVPISNHLYFYWYRQILGQKVEFLVSFYNNEISEKSEIFDDQFSVERPDGSNFTLKIRSTKLEDSAMYFCANSYDGGNTEAFFGQGTRLTVV.

This chain joins TRBV5-5 and TRBJ2-5; D is possibly TRBD2 (6 bases). CDR1 and CDR2 (germline): SGHKS, YYEKEE (reference sequence). There are 13 residues in the CDR3. V lost 2 bases and J lost 4, with 9 bases in between. In DNA, the CDR3 is TGTGCCAGCAGCTTCTTGGGGGGAGAGACCCAGTACTTC. Its protein is CASSFLGGETQYF.

This clonotype was seen at least ten times. This rearrangement joins TRBV18 to TRBJ2-7; no clear D. This CDR3 contains 15 residues. V lost 0 bases and J lost 6, with 15 bases in between. Looked up from germline, CDR1 is KGHSH and CDR2 is LQKENI. The chain's CDR3 is CASSPPFSMLSEQYF. CDR3 sequence (DNA): TGTGCCAGCTCACCACCTTTTTCGATGTTGTCCGAGCAGTACTTC.

This clonotype was counted ten times or more. This chain connects TRBV11-2 to TRBJ2-1; D unresolved. The CDR3 consists of 11 residues. Germline assignment: CDR1 SGHAT and CDR2 FQNNGV. V was cut by 6 bases and J by 10 bases, with 10 bases left in between. The CDR3 nucleotides are TGTGCCAGCAGGGGGTTGGGGGAGCAGTTCTTC. It yields the protein CASRGLGEQFF.

This clonotype has at least ten counts. CDR3 region: CASSRQGAGGPWETQYF. CDR3 DNA: TGTGCCAGCAGTAGGCAGGGGGCGGGAGGGCCCTGGGAGACCCAGTACTTC. This sequence joins TRBV12-3 or TRBV12-4 and TRBJ2-5, with a possible D match to TRBD2 (9 bases). The CDR3 has 17 amino acids. Trimming cost V 5 bases and J 5 bases, with 24 bases left between them.

This clonotype was counted ten times or more. The rearrangement links TRBV3-1 to TRBJ1-5, with D uncertain. The CDR3 is 13 amino acids. V lost 4 bases and J 8 bases, leaving 12 bases between the germline ends. Germline V lookup: CDR1 LGHDT, CDR2 YNNKEL (reference sequence). The CDR3 spells CASSLGPVKPQHF. CDR3 bases: TGTGCCAGCAGCCTCGGGCCAGTCAAGCCCCAGCATTTT.

This clonotype was picked up a small number of times. V usage is TRBV9 and J usage is TRBJ2-1, with a weak D call TRBD2 (5 bases). CDR3 length: 14 amino acids. V lost 0 bases, J lost 9 bases, and 13 bases lay in between. Germline assignment: CDR1 SGDLS and CDR2 YYNGEE. CDR3 residues: CASSVVERASEQFF. Written as DNA, the CDR3 is TGTGCCAGCAGCGTAGTCGAGAGGGCCTCTGAGCAGTTCTTC.

This clonotype was counted only a few times. The rearrangement joins TRBV27 to TRBJ2-1; D not resolved. The CDR3 covers 15 residues. Looked up from germline, CDR1 is MNHEY and CDR2 is SMNVEV (reference sequence). Trimming left V 5 bases short and J 5 bases short, with 16 bases between. The CDR3 DNA reads TGTGCCAGCAGTCCCTGGCCCAGCTCTAACAATGAGCAGTTCTTC. Its translation: CASSPWPSSNNEQFF.

The genes are TRBV7-9 and TRBJ2-7, with no clear D. V shed 8 bases and J shed 5 bases, with 13 bases lying between them. This CDR3 has 12 amino acids. The germline gives CDR1 SEHNR, CDR2 FQNEAQ (reference sequence). DNA for the CDR3: TGTGCCAGCTTCGCGTTTAGCCACGAGCAGTACTTC. It specifies CASFAFSHEQYF.

The V and J genes are TRBV20-1 and TRBJ2-1, with 7 bases lining up with TRBD1. Germline CDR1 reads DFQATT; CDR2 reads SNEGSKA (reference sequence). The CDR3 contains 12 residues. The V and J ends lost 7 bases and 8 bases, in that order; junction bases with no gene match: 8. CDR3 in DNA: TGCAGTGTAAACAGGGGAGACTATGAGCAGTTCTTC. Its protein product is CSVNRGDYEQFF.

This clonotype was picked up a small number of times. Possible read error: a much larger clone is one base away. The chain combines TRBV11-2 with TRBJ2-2; the match to TRBD2 covers 9 bases. Germline lookup yields CDR1 SGHAT and CDR2 FQNNGV. This CDR3 has 17 amino acids. The V and J ends lost 4 bases and 5 bases, in that order; junction bases with no gene match: 11. The CDR3 region is CASSSDGGRAWTGELFF. The DNA of the CDR3 is TGTGCCAGCAGCTCAGACGGCGGGAGGGCCTGGACCGGGGAGCTGTTTTTT. The full variable domain, rest sourced from reference TRBV11-2 and TRBJ2-2, is EAGVAQSPRYKIIEKRQSVAFWCNPISGHATLYWYQQILGQGPKLLIQFQNNGVVDDSQLPKDRFSAERLKGVDSTLKIQPAKLEDSAVYLCASSSDGGRAWTGELFFGEGSRLTVL.

There are many counts of this clonotype. V is TRBV12-3 or TRBV12-4 and J is TRBJ1-5; tentatively, D is TRBD1 (6 bases). V was cut by 5 bases and J by 1 base, with 15 bases left in between. The CDR3 spans 16 residues. The CDR3 protein is CASSPGDTLSNQPQHF. CDR3 coding DNA: TGTGCCAGCAGTCCGGGGGACACCCTAAGCAATCAGCCCCAGCATTTT.

This clonotype has just a few counts. The chain links TRBV5-1 to TRBJ2-1; 9 bases align to TRBD1. The germline CDR1 and CDR2 sequences are SGHRS and YFSETQ. The CDR3 contains 15 residues. Trimming removed 3 bases from V and 7 bases from J; junction bases left unmatched: 8. The CDR3 nucleotides are TGCGCCAGCAGCTCCGGGACAGGGAATATGAATGAGCAGTTCTTC. Protein sequence: CASSSGTGNMNEQFF.

This clonotype turned up a few times. This chain links TRBV6-1 with TRBJ2-2; 8 bases agree with TRBD2. The CDR3 sequence is 16 residues long. V was clipped by 7 bases and J by 0 bases; unmatched bases: 7. Looked up from germline, CDR1 is MNHNS and CDR2 is SASEGT. The CDR3 region is CASTPWGLANTGELFF. CDR3 DNA: TGTGCCAGCACCCCCTGGGGACTAGCGAACACCGGGGAGCTGTTTTTT.

This clonotype was recorded at least ten times. The J gene is TRBJ1-2, the V gene TRBV5-1; TRBD1 is a possible D gene (5 bases). The V end lost 4 bases, the J end lost 2 bases, and 12 bases lay between the germline ends. The length of the CDR3 is 14 residues. CDR1 SGHRS and CDR2 YFSETQ come from the germline V gene. The CDR3, as DNA: TGCGCCAGCAGCCCGGGACCGATGAACTATGGCTACACCTTC. It specifies CASSPGPMNYGYTF.

This clonotype was detected many times. V usage is TRBV7-2 and J usage is TRBJ2-1; 8 bases agree with TRBD1. The trim removed 2 bases at V and 4 bases at J, leaving 1 base unmatched. CDR3 length: 14 amino acids. CDR1 and CDR2 (germline): SGHTA, FQGNSA. The CDR3 DNA is TGTGCCAGCAGCTTACAGGGGGCATACAATGAGCAGTTCTTC. It specifies CASSLQGAYNEQFF.

This clonotype was detected ten times or more. The rearrangement links TRBV7-6 to TRBJ2-1, with TRBD2 identical over 12 bases. There are 17 residues in the CDR3. Per germline, CDR1 SGHVS and CDR2 FNYEAQ. J lost 3 bases, V lost 5 bases, and 8 bases had no gene match. The CDR3 protein is CASSPYPLAGGYNEQFF. The CDR3 DNA is TGTGCCAGCAGCCCATACCCACTAGCGGGAGGCTACAATGAGCAGTTCTTC.

In its sample, this clonotype was seen many times. The J gene is TRBJ2-3, the V gene TRBV11-2; a possible D gene is TRBD2 (6 bases). The CDR3 is 19 residues long. Trimming shortened V by 5 bases and J by 0 bases, and 24 bases separated the two germline ends. Germline values: CDR1 SGHAT, CDR2 FQNNGV. The CDR3 is CASSPRRGNLGASTDTQYF. As DNA, the CDR3 is TGTGCCAGCAGCCCCCGGAGGGGAAACCTTGGGGCTAGCACAGATACGCAGTATTTT.

As concerns this clonotype: This CDR3 is missing its conserved last phenylalanine or tryptophan, likely due to a read error. The chain combines TRBV6-2 or TRBV6-3 with TRBJ1-1, with D possibly being TRBD1 (6 bases). V was clipped by 5 bases and J by 1 base, with 23 bases between them. The germline V gene has CDR1 MNHEY and CDR2 SVGEGT. CDR3 length: 18 amino acids. CDR3 in DNA: TGTGCCAGCAGTATACGAGGAGTTCCGGGACACAAGAACACTGAAGCTTTCCTT. It yields the protein CASSIRGVPGHKNTEAFL.

Ten or more counts support this clonotype. The genes are TRBV3-1 and TRBJ1-1; TRBD1 is a possible D gene (6 bases). Trimming removed 1 base from V and 6 bases from J, with 12 bases in between. CDR1 is LGHDT and CDR2 is YNNKEL in the germline V gene (reference sequence). This CDR3 has 14 amino acids. CDR3 DNA sequence: TGTGCCAGCAGCCAAGCCCCACAGGGTTCTGAAGCTTTCTTT. It is translated as CASSQAPQGSEAFF.

This sequence joins TRBV27 and TRBJ2-1, with D possibly being TRBD1 (6 bases). The germline V gene has CDR1 MNHEY and CDR2 SMNVEV (reference sequence). This CDR3 has 16 residues. The V gene lost 6 bases and the J gene lost 1 base, with 16 bases spanning the gap. CDR3 in DNA: TGTGCCAGCAGCCCTTTTGGGGGCCTTTCCTACAATGAGCAGTTCTTC. It encodes CASSPFGGLSYNEQFF.

Points on this clonotype: A much larger clone lies a single base off, so this may be a read error. This chain uses TRBV11-2 with TRBJ2-3; D is ambiguous. The CDR3 covers 13 residues. CDR1 and CDR2 from the germline V gene are SGHAT and FQNNGV. In DNA form, the CDR3 reads TGTGCCAGCAGCTTAGAGATTGGAGATATGCAGTATTTT. Amino acids: CASSLEIGDMQYF.